What follows describes a single T cell receptor beta chain. Its antigen is unknown. Clones were sequenced by immunoSEQ multiplex PCR, and TCRdb holds only the in-frame ones, with some missing. The repertoire has almost 100,000 clones, over 85% of them found once; the top ten carry 2.5% to 3.5%. The sample originates from a study of PD-1 blockade in classical Hodgkin lymphoma. Study results and limitations: By C4D1 there was a significant rise in CD4+ TCR diversity but not in CD8+ TCR diversity.

No patient escaped relapse after autologous stem cell transplantation, and brentuximab vedotin exposure varied. Here the sequenced sample was peripheral blood mononuclear cells (PBMCs), taken at baseline. The receptor was derived from a human donor with classical Hodgkin lymphoma.

CDR3 coding DNA: TGTGCTAGTGGCCCCGGGGGGTCCCCCTACGAGCAGTACTTC. Translation gives CASGPGGSPYEQYF. V and J are TRBV12-5 and TRBJ2-7, with 7 nucleotides matching TRBD2. In germline, CDR1 is LGHNT, CDR2 FRNRAP. The CDR3 extends over 14 amino acids. V shed 6 bases and J 2 bases; nucleotides not matched to a gene: 7.